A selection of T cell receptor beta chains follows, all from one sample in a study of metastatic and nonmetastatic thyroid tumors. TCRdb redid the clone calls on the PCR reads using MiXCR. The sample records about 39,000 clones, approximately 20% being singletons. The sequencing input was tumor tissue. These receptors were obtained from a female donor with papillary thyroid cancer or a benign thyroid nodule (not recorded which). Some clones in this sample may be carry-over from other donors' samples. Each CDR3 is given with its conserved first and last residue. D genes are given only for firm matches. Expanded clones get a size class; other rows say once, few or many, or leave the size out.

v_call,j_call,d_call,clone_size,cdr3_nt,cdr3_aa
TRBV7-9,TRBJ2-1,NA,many,TGTGCCAGCAGCCCTCCGGGAGCTGGCTACAATGAGCAGTTCTTC,CASSPPGAGYNEQFF
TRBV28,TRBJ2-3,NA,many,TGTGCCAGCAGGTCCCCCAGCGGCCCCACAGATACGCAGTATTTT,CASRSPSGPTDTQYF
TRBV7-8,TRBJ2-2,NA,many,TGTGCCAGCAGCTTAGTGCTGGGACTCATTCCCGGGGAGCTGTTTTTT,CASSLVLGLIPGELFF
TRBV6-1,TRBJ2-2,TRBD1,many,TGTGCCAGCGGGACAGGGATCACCGGGGAGCTGTTTTTT,CASGTGITGELFF
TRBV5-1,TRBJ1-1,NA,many,TGCGCCAGCAGCCCCGGTGGGAACACTGAAGCTTTCTTT,CASSPGGNTEAFF
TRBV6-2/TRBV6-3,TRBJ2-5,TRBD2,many,TGTGCCAGCAGAAAGACTAGCGGAGAGACCCAGTACTTC,CASRKTSGETQYF
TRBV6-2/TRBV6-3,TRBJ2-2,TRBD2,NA,TGTGCCAGCACAAAAAGGAGGCTAGCGGGTTACACCGGGGAGCTGTTTTTT,CASTKRRLAGYTGELFF
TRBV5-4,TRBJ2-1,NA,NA,TGTGCCAGCAGCTTGGACTTATCGTACAATGAGCAGTTCTTC,CASSLDLSYNEQFF
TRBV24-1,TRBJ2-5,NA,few,TGTGCCACCAGTGACGGACCTTTCCAAGAGAACAAGTACTTC,CATSDGPFQENKYF
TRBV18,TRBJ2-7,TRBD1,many,TGTGCCAGCTCACCACCGGGACAGGGGACCTACGAGCAGTACTTC,CASSPPGQGTYEQYF
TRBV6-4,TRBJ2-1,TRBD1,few,TGTGCCAGCAGTGACTCGAAGACAGGGGACTACAATGAGCAGTTCTTC,CASSDSKTGDYNEQFF
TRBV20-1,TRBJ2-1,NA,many,TGCAGTGCTTGGCAGTCGTACAATGAGCAGTTCTTC,CSAWQSYNEQFF
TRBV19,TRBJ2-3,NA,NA,TGTGCCAGTAGTCCCGGACATGGGTATACGCAGTATTTT,CASSPGHGYTQYF
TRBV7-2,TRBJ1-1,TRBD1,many,TGTGCCAGCAGCTTAGGGCGGGGGACAGGGGCCGCTGAAGCTTTCTTT,CASSLGRGTGAAEAFF
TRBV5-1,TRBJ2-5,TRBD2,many,TGCGCCAGCAGCCCCTCCGGGAGGCTCGAGACCCAGTACTTC,CASSPSGRLETQYF
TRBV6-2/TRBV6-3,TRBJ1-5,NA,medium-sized,TGTGCCAGCAGTTACGACACGGGCCCCGGGCCCCAGCATTTT,CASSYDTGPGPQHF
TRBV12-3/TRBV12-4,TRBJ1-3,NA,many,TGTGCCAGCAGGGCCCTTCTCTCTGGAAACACCATATATTTT,CASRALLSGNTIYF
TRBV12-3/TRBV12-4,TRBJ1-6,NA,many,TGTGCCAGCAGTGACCATGGGGCCTCACCCCTCCACTTT,CASSDHGASPLHF
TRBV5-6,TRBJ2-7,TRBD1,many,TGTGCCAGCAGCATCACAGGGGCCCCCTACGAGCAGTACTTC,CASSITGAPYEQYF
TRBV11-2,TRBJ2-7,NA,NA,TGTGCCAGCAGCTTAGTGTTGTGGGGGCGAAGCTCCTACGAGCAGTACTTC,CASSLVLWGRSSYEQYF
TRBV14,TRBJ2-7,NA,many,TGTGCCAGCAGCCAACTGGGGATTTTTGGCGACGAGCAGTACTTC,CASSQLGIFGDEQYF
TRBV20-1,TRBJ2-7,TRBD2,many,TGCAGTGCTAGTAGTCCCTTAGCGGGAGTTTCCTACGAGCAGTACTTC,CSASSPLAGVSYEQYF
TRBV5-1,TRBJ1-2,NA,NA,TGCGCCAGCAGCTTGGACCTCCTCAGGGCCGGTCGACGCTACACCTTC,CASSLDLLRAGRRYTF
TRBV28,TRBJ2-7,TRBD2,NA,TGTGCCAGCAGTTGGACTAGCGGGAGCGAGCAGTACTTC,CASSWTSGSEQYF
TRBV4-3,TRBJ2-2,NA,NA,TGCGCCAGCAGCCAAGAAAGCCCGGGAGCCACTCACACCGGGGAGCTGTTTTTT,CASSQESPGATHTGELFF
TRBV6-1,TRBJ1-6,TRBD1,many,TGTGCCAGCAGAGAAAGACAGGGAGATTCACCCCTCCACTTT,CASRERQGDSPLHF
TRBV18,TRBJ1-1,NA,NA,TGTGCCAGCTCACCGGGGAGACCGCCGAACACTGAAGCTTTCTTT,CASSPGRPPNTEAFF
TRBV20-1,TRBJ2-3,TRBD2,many,TGCAGTGTTGTAGCGGGAGATGTCGATACGCAGTATTTT,CSVVAGDVDTQYF
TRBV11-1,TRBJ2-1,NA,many,TGTGCCAGCAGCTCCGCCGCCGGGCGCCTACGGGATGAGCAGTTCTTC,CASSSAAGRLRDEQFF
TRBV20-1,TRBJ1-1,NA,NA,TGCAGTGCTAGAGATCCCCGGTACACGACTGAAGCTTTCTTT,CSARDPRYTTEAFF
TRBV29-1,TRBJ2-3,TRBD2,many,TGCAGCGTTGAAGGGACTAGAGGGGCAGATACGCAGTATTTT,CSVEGTRGADTQYF
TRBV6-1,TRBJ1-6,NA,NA,TGTGCCAACAGACCCCGTGGGGGGTCGTCTCGTTCACCCCTCCACTTT,CANRPRGGSSRSPLHF
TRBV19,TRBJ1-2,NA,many,TGTGCCAGTAGTATAGTGGCTGGCCGTGGCTACACCTTC,CASSIVAGRGYTF
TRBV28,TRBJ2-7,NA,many,TGTGCCAGCAGTTTAGGTGTATTCTCGGGGACTGTGAACTACGAGCAGTACTTC,CASSLGVFSGTVNYEQYF
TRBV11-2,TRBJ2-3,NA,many,TGTGCCAGCAGCTTAGATCGGAGGGATACGCAGTATTTT,CASSLDRRDTQYF
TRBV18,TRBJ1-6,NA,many,TGTGCCAGCTCACCACCAGTGACAAGAAATTCACCCCTCCACTTT,CASSPPVTRNSPLHF
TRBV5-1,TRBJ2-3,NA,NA,TGCGCCAGCAGCTTGGGAGGGTTAAGGGTCACAGATACGCAGTATTTT,CASSLGGLRVTDTQYF
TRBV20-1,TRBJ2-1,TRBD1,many,TGCAGTGCGCAGACAGACAGGGGGAGCTCCTACAATGAGCAGTTCTTC,CSAQTDRGSSYNEQFF
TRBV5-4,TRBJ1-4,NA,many,TGTGCCAGCAGCTTGATAGGGGACGGTGAAAAACTGTTTTTT,CASSLIGDGEKLFF
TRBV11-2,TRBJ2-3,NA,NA,TGTGCCAGCAGCTCCGACGGTGTGGGCACAGATACGCAGTATTTT,CASSSDGVGTDTQYF
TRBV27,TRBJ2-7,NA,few,TGTGCCAGCAGTTTACGTTCTGGGATCTCCTACGAGCAGTACTTC,CASSLRSGISYEQYF
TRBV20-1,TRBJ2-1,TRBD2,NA,TGCAGTGCGATACTAGCGGGAAGCCACTACAATGAGCAGTTCTTC,CSAILAGSHYNEQFF
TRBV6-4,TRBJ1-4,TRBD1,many,TGTGCCAGCAGCCCCCAGACAGGGGGAGGTGAAAAACTGTTTTTT,CASSPQTGGGEKLFF
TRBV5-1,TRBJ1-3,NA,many,TGCGCCAGCAGCTTGGAAGGTTTCGGAAACACCATATATTTT,CASSLEGFGNTIYF
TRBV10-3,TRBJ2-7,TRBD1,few,TGTGCCATCAGGCCGGGACAGGGGGCTTACGAGCAGTACTTC,CAIRPGQGAYEQYF
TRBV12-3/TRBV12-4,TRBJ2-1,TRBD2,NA,TGTGCCAGCAGTCTATTCCGGGACTACTACAACGAGCAGTTCTTC,CASSLFRDYYNEQFF
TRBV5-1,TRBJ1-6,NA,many,TGCGCCAGCAGCTTGGGGTCCTCTCCCTCACCCCTCCACTTT,CASSLGSSPSPLHF
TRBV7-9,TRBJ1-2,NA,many,TGTGCCAGCAGCCCAGATTGGGGGTATGGCTACACCTTC,CASSPDWGYGYTF
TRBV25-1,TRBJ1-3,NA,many,TGTGCCAGCAGTGCCCTTGACAACCCGACCAGAAACACCATATATTTT,CASSALDNPTRNTIYF
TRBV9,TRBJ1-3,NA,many,TGTGCCAGCAGCGACGGTAGCGCCCCTGGAAACACCATATATTTT,CASSDGSAPGNTIYF
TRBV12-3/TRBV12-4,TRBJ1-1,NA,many,TGTGCCAGCAGGACAACCACCCCGAACACTGAAGCTTTCTTT,CASRTTTPNTEAFF